The 27 T cell receptor beta chains below come from one sample, sequenced in a study of tumor-infiltrating lymphocytes in primary liver carcinoma. The tissue used was unsorted bulk material of roughly 17-34 mg. RNA and DNA were co-extracted from it with the AllPrep DNA/RNA mini kit. Total RNA amounting to about 520 ng was the source from which TCR beta cDNA was made with a constant-region primer. Three nested multiplex PCR rounds, a slightly modified ARM-PCR, produced the libraries for TCR beta. Primers for the first two PCR rounds were TRBV1-TRBV30 forward primers and a C-beta reverse primer (approximately 9 cycles per round). A single record per CDR3 protein comes from TCRdb applying MiXCR to the multiplex PCR reads. Among approximately 76,000 distinct CDR3 sequences listed, 60% to 80% were seen once. The sample comprised liver tumor tissue from sampling region 4. Indicated subset: tumor region T4, right-lateral pole. All receptors come from a woman between 55 and 75 years old with primary liver carcinoma and hepatitis B virus infection.

As to this clonotype: Compared with germline, one end of the junction differs, possibly owing to a read error. V and J are TRBV11-2 and TRBJ2-7; D is possibly TRBD1 (7 bases). Germline V CDR1 and CDR2: SGHAT, FQNNGV. The CDR3 loop spans 13 amino acids. CDR3 sequence reads: CASSLDRGDEQYF. The CDR3, as DNA: TGTGCCAGCAGCTTAGACAGGGGGGACGAGCAGTATTTC.

This clonotype was found a few times. A much larger clone is a single base away; this may be a read error. The chain is built from TRBV7-3 and TRBJ2-5; D may be TRBD2 (6 bases). Germline V gene sequence: CDR1 SGHTA, CDR2 FQGTGA. CDR3 size: 14 residues. CDR3 protein: CASSPDGSTKTPYF. In DNA form, the CDR3 reads TGTGCCAGCAGCCCTGACGGGAGTACAAAGACCCCGTACTTC.

This clonotype was found many times. The chain combines TRBV12-5 with TRBJ2-2, with 10 bases matching TRBD1. CDR1 LGHNT and CDR2 FRNRAP come from the germline V gene. The V segment lost 3 bases and the J segment 7 bases; nucleotides outside the gene matches: 8. The CDR3 has 16 residues. CDR3 in amino acids: CASGFLTGTGVGELFF. CDR3 bases: TGTGCTAGTGGTTTCCTTACCGGGACAGGGGTCGGGGAGCTGTTTTTT.

Ten or more counts support this clonotype. The V gene is TRBV6-5, the J gene TRBJ2-2, with D possibly TRBD2 on 7 matching bases. Trimming removed 6 bases from V and 7 bases from J, with 30 bases in between. This CDR3 comprises 19 residues. The germline V gene has CDR1 MNHEY and CDR2 SVGAGI. CDR3 nucleotide sequence: TGTGCCAGCAGCCCCTCCCCGACAGGTGTCGGGACTAACGTCGGGGAGCTGTTTTTT. This codes for CASSPSPTGVGTNVGELFF.

A single count supports this clonotype. One end of the junction is discordant with germline, which a read error may explain. The chain couples TRBV4-2 to TRBJ2-3; maybe TRBD2 (5 bases). The CDR3 has 15 amino acids. CDR1 and CDR2 from the germline V gene are LGHNA and YNFKEQ. Here the CDR3 DNA reads TGTGCCAGCAGCCAATTTGGCGTGAGGGTAGATACGAAGTATTTT. Translation: CASSQFGVRVDTKYF.

The chain combines TRBV6-6 with TRBJ2-5; 9 nucleotides line up with TRBD2. The CDR3 runs 17 residues. Trimming at V came to 10 bases and at J to 4 bases, leaving 19 bases not matched to a gene. Germline V gives CDR1 MNHNY, CDR2 SVGAGI (reference sequence). The CDR3 spells CANSNPRASGTGETQYF. The CDR3 bases are TGTGCCAACAGCAACCCACGGGCTAGCGGGACGGGAGAGACCCAGTACTTC.

This clonotype was counted at least ten times. V usage is TRBV13 and J usage is TRBJ2-7, with D possibly TRBD2 on 6 matching bases. Per the germline V gene, CDR1 is PRHDT and CDR2 is FYEKMQ (reference sequence). CDR3 length equals 14 residues. The V end lost 7 bases, the J end lost 3 bases, and 16 bases lay between the germline ends. DNA for the CDR3: TGTGCCAGCATGAGGCAGGGACTTCGCTACGAGCAGTACTTC. It is translated as CASMRQGLRYEQYF. Full variable domain (missing parts from reference TRBV13 and TRBJ2-7): AAGVIQSPRHLIKEKRETATLKCYPIPRHDTVYWYQQGPGQDPQFLISFYEKMQSDKGSIPDRFSAQQFSDYHSELNMSSLELGDSALYFCASMRQGLRYEQYFGPGTRLTVT.

With regard to this clonotype: The junction departs from the called germline gene at one end, perhaps through a read error. The chain employs TRBV6-4 and TRBJ2-3; possibly TRBD2 for D (6 bases). The length of the CDR3 is 16 residues. CDR1 and CDR2 from the germline V gene are MRHNA and SNTAGT. CDR3 amino acids: CDSSDVAGGSTDTQYF. Written as DNA, the CDR3 is TGTGACAGCAGCGACGTAGCAGGAGGGTCCACAGATACGCAGTATTTT.

In this sample, this clonotype turned up once. This is likely a read error, given that the CDR3 carries no conserved phenylalanine or tryptophan at its end. It is unclear where the CDR3 begins or ends on the DNA, so no DNA is shown, and the CDR3 is as TCRdb lists it. This sequence joins TRBV11-2 and TRBJ1-1. Per germline, CDR1 SGHAT and CDR2 FQNNGV. The CDR3 comprises 13 residues, both ends counted. CDR3 loop: CASSLRVDAEAFS.

This chain connects TRBV6-1 to TRBJ2-7; D might be TRBD2 (6 bases). This CDR3 contains 17 residues. Germline assignment: CDR1 MNHNS and CDR2 SASEGT. The V gene lost 5 bases and the J gene lost 5 bases, with 25 bases spanning the gap. In nucleotides, the CDR3 is TGTGCCAGCAGTAAAAAGCGCGGGATAGGTAGCACCCACGAGCAGTACTTC. Its protein product is CASSKKRGIGSTHEQYF.

With regard to this clonotype: A junction end diverges from the germline sequence, so it may reflect a read error. CDR3 residues: CASSPQGAFYEQHF. In nucleotides, the CDR3 is TGTGCCAGCAGCCCGCAGGGGGCATTCTACGAGCAGCACTTC. This chain joins TRBV7-9 and TRBJ2-7; 8 bases are shared with TRBD1. The CDR3 consists of 14 residues. Germline assignment: CDR1 SEHNR and CDR2 FQNEAQ (reference sequence).

CDR3: CASSYTTHGRGYTF. For the CDR3, the DNA is TGTGCCAGCAGTTACACAACACATGGCCGTGGCTACACCTTC. The V gene is TRBV6-5, the J gene TRBJ1-2; D not resolved. The CDR3 is 14 residues long. V was clipped by 2 bases and J by 7 bases, with 14 bases between them. CDR1 is MNHEY and CDR2 is SVGAGI in the germline V gene.

Comments on this clonotype: The CDR3 does not close with the conserved phenylalanine or tryptophan, likely indicating a read error. The gene calls are TRBV28 and TRBJ2-5; D remains unclear. This CDR3 comprises 11 residues. Germline assignment: CDR1 MDHEN and CDR2 SYDVKM. V was trimmed by 10 bases and J by 4 bases, leaving 10 bases between them. The CDR3, as DNA: TGTGCCAACAATTTACGAGAGACCCAGTACATC. Translating gives CANNLRETQYI.

A single count supports this clonotype. At one end, the junction sequence differs from germline, possibly due to a read error. The rearrangement links TRBV11-1 to TRBJ2-7; TRBD1 matches 10 bases. Germline values: CDR1 SGHAT, CDR2 FQDESV (reference sequence). CDR3 length: 15 amino acids. Written as DNA, the CDR3 is TGTGCGAGCAGCTTAGGGACAGGGGACTCCCTCGACCAGTACTTC. It translates to CASSLGTGDSLDQYF.

This clonotype was recorded at least ten times. V and J are TRBV6-6 and TRBJ1-2; 7 bases agree with TRBD1. The CDR3 is 13 amino acids. The germline V gene encodes CDR1 MNHNY and CDR2 SVGAGI (reference sequence). The J segment lost 8 bases and the V segment lost 2 bases, leaving 5 bases of the junction unmatched. Written as DNA, the CDR3 is TGTGCCAGCAGTTACGGGAACAGGGGCGGCTACACCTTC. Protein sequence: CASSYGNRGGYTF.

A note on this clonotype: Mismatch with germline at one junction end may stem from a read error. The chain recombines TRBV11-2 with TRBJ1-1, with D tentatively TRBD1 (5 bases). The germline V gene encodes CDR1 SGHAT and CDR2 FQNNGV. This CDR3 region has 12 residues. CDR3 sequence (DNA): TGTGCCAGCAGTTCTAAACAGGCTGGAGCTATCTTT. As protein: CASSSKQAGAIF.

Note on this clonotype: The junction shows a germline mismatch at one end, possibly a read error. The chain is built from TRBV29-1 and TRBJ2-3; D remains ambiguous. The germline V gene encodes CDR1 SQVTM and CDR2 ANQGSEA. The CDR3 extends over 17 amino acids. In DNA form, the CDR3 reads TGCGGCGTTGGGCAAACCCCAGACGGAAGCCTTGAAGATACGCAGTATTTT. Its protein product is CGVGQTPDGSLEDTQYF.

This clonotype was seen at least ten times. V and J are TRBV5-4 and TRBJ2-6; TRBD1 matches 7 bases. CDR1 is SGHNT, CDR2 YYREEE, per germline (reference sequence). J gave up 2 bases and V 5 bases, and 13 bases lay outside the gene matches. The length of the CDR3 is 18 residues. This CDR3 reads CASSPGGVQGPGANVLTF. For the CDR3, the DNA is TGTGCCAGCAGTCCAGGGGGTGTGCAGGGACCTGGGGCCAACGTCCTGACTTTC.

Turning to this clonotype: A read error may produce the germline difference seen at one junction end. V and J are TRBV10-2 and TRBJ2-6; 8 bases are a match to TRBD2. Germline V gene data show CDR1 as WSHSY and CDR2 as SAAADI. The CDR3 length is 17 residues. The CDR3 coding sequence is TGCGCCACTGAGGGAATAGCGGGGTTCTCTGGGGCCAACGTCCTGATTTTC. Translating it yields CATEGIAGFSGANVLIF.

Regarding this clonotype: One end of the junction does not line up with germline, which may come from a read error. CDR3 residues: CASSTGGLYNELLF. CDR3 nucleotides: TGTGCCAGCAGTACGGGTGGGCTATACAATGAGCTGTTATTC. The chain uses TRBV6-5 and TRBJ2-1; D is ambiguous. This CDR3 is 14 amino acids long. Looked up from germline, CDR1 is MNHEY and CDR2 is SVGAGI.

The genes are TRBV2 and TRBJ2-4, with D possibly being TRBD2 (6 bases). This CDR3 is built from 14 residues. Germline V lookup: CDR1 SNHLY, CDR2 FYNNEI. V was clipped by 2 bases and J by 6 bases, with 11 bases between them. As DNA, the CDR3 is TGTGCCAGCAGTGAAACTAGCTCCTTAAACATTCAGTACTTC. This encodes CASSETSSLNIQYF.

Comment on this clonotype: Germline and junction disagree at one end, which may indicate a read error. The chain recombines TRBV11-3 with TRBJ2-1; TRBD2 aligns across 9 bases. The length of the CDR3 is 16 residues. Germline assignment: CDR1 SGHNT and CDR2 YENEEA. The CDR3 DNA follows: TGTGCCAACCGCGCGACTAGCGGAGGCCAATACAATGAGCGGTTCTTC. It codes for CANRATSGGQYNERFF.

To note about this clonotype: One junction end does not reproduce the germline sequence, and a read error may be involved. The chain combines TRBV6-5 with TRBJ2-3, with TRBD2 matching 8 bases. Germline V gene sequence: CDR1 MNHEY, CDR2 SVGAGI. The CDR3 runs to 15 residues. The CDR3, as DNA: TGTGCCAGCAGGGGAGCGGGAGTGAACACAGATACACAGTATTTT. Residues: CASRGAGVNTDTQYF.

In this sample, this clonotype turned up a few times. This may be a read error, as it is one base from a much larger clone. CDR3 sequence (DNA): TGTGCCAGCAGTTCATGCGGGACCCAGCATTTT. This sequence encodes CASSSCGTQHF. V gene TRBV28 combines with J gene TRBJ1-5; no clear D gene. V was cut by 4 bases and J by 11 bases, with 9 bases left in between. The CDR3 spans 11 residues. CDR1 is MDHEN and CDR2 is SYDVKM in the germline V gene.

On this clonotype itself: Since a much larger clone is just one base distant, this may be a read error. CDR3 sequence reads: CASSFGGDRCYNEQFF. The CDR3 nucleotides read TGTGCCAGCAGCTTTGGGGGGGACAGGTGCTACAATGAGCAGTTCTTC. The chain joins TRBV7-8 to TRBJ2-1; D perhaps matches TRBD1 (8 bases). Trimming shortened V by 3 bases and J by 3 bases, and 15 bases separated the two germline ends. The CDR3 has 16 amino acids. Germline loops: CDR1 SGHVS, CDR2 FQNEAQ.

Concerning this clonotype: At one end the junction does not follow the germline gene, possibly because of a read error. This rearrangement joins TRBV10-2 to TRBJ2-4; tentative D call: TRBD1 (6 bases). The CDR3 extends over 14 amino acids. CDR1 and CDR2 from the germline V gene are WSHSY and SAAADI. CDR3 nucleotides: TGCGCCAGCAGAGAGTCAAGGGGATGGGACATTCAGTATTTC. It translates to CASRESRGWDIQYF.

Points on this clonotype: Germline is not matched at one junction end, which may reflect a read error. V usage is TRBV12-3 or TRBV12-4 and J usage is TRBJ1-5, with a weak D call TRBD1 (6 bases). The CDR3 is 15 amino acids. The DNA for the CDR3 is TGTGCCAGCAGCCTAACAGGGAATAGCGATCAGCCCCAGCATTTT. Protein: CASSLTGNSDQPQHF.